This T cell receptor beta chain was captured by sequencing in a study of CD8+ T cells in alopecia areata. The treatment: oral pan-JAK inhibitor, 5-10 mg twice daily. This clone was picked up many times. This CDR3 spans 13 amino acids. The ends lost 6 bases at V and 0 bases at J; junction bases unmatched: 5. In germline, CDR1 is SQVTM, CDR2 ANQGSEA. Following RNA extraction, reverse transcription yielded cDNA that acted as the sequencing template. Sequencing was performed with immunoSEQ multiplex PCR; in TCRdb, only in-frame clones are kept and a portion is missing. Of about 210,000 clones listed, around three fifths are singletons.

The clonotype was recovered from a human donor with alopecia areata. The sequenced sample was CD4+ T cells sorted from blood, obtained at week 4, from a patient treated with tofacitinib. The rearrangement links TRBV29-1 to TRBJ2-7; 7 nucleotides agree with TRBD2. The CDR3 spells CSVQRGLSYEQYF. The CDR3 nucleotides are TGCAGCGTCCAGCGGGGTCTCTCCTACGAGCAGTACTTC.